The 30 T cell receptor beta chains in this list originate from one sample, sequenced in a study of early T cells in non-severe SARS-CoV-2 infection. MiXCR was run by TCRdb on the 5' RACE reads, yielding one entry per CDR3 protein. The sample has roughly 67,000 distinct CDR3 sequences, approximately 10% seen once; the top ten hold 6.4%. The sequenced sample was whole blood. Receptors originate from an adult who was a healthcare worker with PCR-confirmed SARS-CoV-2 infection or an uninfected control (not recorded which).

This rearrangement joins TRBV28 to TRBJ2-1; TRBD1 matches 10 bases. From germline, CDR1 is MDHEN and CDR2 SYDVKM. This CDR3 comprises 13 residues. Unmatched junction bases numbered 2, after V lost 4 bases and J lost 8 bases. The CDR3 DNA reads TGTGCCAGCAGTTGGGACAGGGGATATGAGCAGTTCTTC. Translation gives CASSWDRGYEQFF.

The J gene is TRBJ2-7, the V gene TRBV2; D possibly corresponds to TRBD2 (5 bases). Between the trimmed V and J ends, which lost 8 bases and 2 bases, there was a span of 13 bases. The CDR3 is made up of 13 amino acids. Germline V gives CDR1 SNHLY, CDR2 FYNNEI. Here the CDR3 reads CASLRAEPYEQYF. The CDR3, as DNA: TGTGCCAGCCTTCGAGCGGAGCCCTACGAGCAGTACTTC.

The DNA of the CDR3 is TGCGCCAGCAGTAAATGGGACAGTGAAGAGACCCAGTACTTC. The encoded protein is CASSKWDSEETQYF. The V gene is TRBV23-1, the J gene TRBJ2-5; TRBD1 matches at 7 bases. TRBV23-1 is sorted into the ORF group, with uncertain function. There are 14 residues in the CDR3. V lost 5 bases to trimming and J lost 3 bases; unmatched junction nucleotides: 6.

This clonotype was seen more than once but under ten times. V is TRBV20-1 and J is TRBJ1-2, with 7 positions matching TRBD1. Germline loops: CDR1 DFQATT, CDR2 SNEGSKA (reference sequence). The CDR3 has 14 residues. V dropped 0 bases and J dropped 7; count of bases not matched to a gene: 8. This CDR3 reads CSARDPRQGGGYTF. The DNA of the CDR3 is TGCAGTGCTAGAGATCCGAGACAGGGTGGTGGCTACACCTTC.

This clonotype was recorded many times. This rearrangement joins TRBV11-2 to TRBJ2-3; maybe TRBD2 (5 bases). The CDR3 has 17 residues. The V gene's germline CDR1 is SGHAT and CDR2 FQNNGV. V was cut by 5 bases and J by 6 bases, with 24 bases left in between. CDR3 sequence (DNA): TGTGCCAGCAGCACTGGAACTTGGGAACTAGTGGAGGATACGCAGTATTTT. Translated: CASSTGTWELVEDTQYF.

CDR3 coding DNA: TGTGCCAGCAGTTTGGGGTTCAATGAGCAGTTCTTC. Translation: CASSLGFNEQFF. V usage is TRBV12-3 or TRBV12-4 and J usage is TRBJ2-1; D not certain. This CDR3 region has 12 residues. Deletions cut 3 bases from V and 6 bases from J, with 6 bases between.

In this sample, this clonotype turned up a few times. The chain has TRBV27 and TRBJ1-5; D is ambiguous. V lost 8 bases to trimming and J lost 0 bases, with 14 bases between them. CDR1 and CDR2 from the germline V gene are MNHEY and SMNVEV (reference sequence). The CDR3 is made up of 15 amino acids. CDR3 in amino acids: CASRRGFYSNQPQHF. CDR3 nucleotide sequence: TGTGCCAGCCGACGTGGGTTTTATAGCAATCAGCCCCAGCATTTT.

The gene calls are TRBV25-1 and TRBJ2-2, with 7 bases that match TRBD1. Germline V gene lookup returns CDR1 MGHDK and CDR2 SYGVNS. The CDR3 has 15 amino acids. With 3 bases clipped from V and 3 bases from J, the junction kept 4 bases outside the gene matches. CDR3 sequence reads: CASSDPGQYTGELFF. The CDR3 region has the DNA TGTGCCAGCAGTGATCCGGGACAGTACACCGGGGAGCTGTTTTTT.

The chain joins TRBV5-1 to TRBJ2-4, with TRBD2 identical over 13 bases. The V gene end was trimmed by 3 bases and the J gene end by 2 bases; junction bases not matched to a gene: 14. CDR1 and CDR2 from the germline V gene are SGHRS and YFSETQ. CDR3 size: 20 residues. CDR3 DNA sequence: TGCGCCAGCAGCTCCGGGACTAGCGGGATCGCAGTCTTGACCAAAAACATTCAGTACTTC. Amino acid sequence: CASSSGTSGIAVLTKNIQYF.

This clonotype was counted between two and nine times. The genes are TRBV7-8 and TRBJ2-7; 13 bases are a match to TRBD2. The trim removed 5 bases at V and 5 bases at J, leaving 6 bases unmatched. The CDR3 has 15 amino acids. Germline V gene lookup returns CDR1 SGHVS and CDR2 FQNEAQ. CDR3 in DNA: TGTGCCAGCAGCCCATCCGGACTAGCGGGAGACGAGCAGTACTTC. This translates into CASSPSGLAGDEQYF.

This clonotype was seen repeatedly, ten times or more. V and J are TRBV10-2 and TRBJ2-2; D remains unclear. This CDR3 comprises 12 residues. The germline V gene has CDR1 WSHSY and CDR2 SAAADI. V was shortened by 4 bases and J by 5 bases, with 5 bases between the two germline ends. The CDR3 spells CASSGWTGELFF. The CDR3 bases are TGCGCCAGCAGTGGTTGGACCGGGGAGCTGTTTTTT.

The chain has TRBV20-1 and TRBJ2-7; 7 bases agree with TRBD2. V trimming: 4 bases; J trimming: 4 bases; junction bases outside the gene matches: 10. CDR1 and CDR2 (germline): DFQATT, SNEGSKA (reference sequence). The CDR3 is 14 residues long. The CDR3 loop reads CSANSRDYQYEQYF. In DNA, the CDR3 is TGCAGTGCTAATTCGAGGGACTACCAATACGAGCAGTACTTC.

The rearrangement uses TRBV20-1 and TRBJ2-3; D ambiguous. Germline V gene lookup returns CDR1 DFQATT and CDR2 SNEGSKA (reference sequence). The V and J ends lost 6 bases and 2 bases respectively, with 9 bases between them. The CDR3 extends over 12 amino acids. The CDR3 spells CSAKRNTDTQYF. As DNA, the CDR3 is TGCAGTGCCAAGCGCAACACAGATACGCAGTATTTT.

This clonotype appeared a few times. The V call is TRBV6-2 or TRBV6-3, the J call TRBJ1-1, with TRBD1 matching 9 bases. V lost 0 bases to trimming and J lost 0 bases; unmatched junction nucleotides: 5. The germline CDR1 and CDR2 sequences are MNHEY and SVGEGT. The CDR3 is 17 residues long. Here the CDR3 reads CASSYSRTGEMNTEAFF. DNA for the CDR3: TGTGCCAGCAGTTACTCCCGGACAGGGGAAATGAACACTGAAGCTTTCTTT.

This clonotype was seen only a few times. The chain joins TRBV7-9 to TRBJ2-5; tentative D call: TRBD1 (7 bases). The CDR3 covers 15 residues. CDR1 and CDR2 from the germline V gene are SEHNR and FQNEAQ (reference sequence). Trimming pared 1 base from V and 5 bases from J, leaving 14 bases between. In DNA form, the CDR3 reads TGTGCCAGCAGCTTAGTTGGAGGGGGCGCGGAGACCCAGTACTTC. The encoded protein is CASSLVGGGAETQYF.

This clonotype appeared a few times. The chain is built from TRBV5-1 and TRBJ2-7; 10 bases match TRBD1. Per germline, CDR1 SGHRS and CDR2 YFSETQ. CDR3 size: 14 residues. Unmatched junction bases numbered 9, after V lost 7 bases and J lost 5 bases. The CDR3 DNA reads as TGCGCCAGCCGCATCGGGACAGGGGTGGACGAGCAGTACTTC. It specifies CASRIGTGVDEQYF.

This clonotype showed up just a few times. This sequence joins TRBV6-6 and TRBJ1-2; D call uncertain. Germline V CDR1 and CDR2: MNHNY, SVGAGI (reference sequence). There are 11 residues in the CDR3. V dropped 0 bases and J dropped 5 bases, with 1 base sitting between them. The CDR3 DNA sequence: TGTGCCAGCAGTTACTCATATGGCTACACCTTC. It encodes CASSYSYGYTF.

CDR3 residues: CASSNAGRTQYF. The DNA of the CDR3 is TGTGCCAGCAGTAACGCAGGGAGAACCCAGTACTTC. The J gene is TRBJ2-5, the V gene TRBV7-7, with D perhaps matching TRBD1 or TRBD2 (5 bases each). The CDR3 is 12 residues long. Germline-derived CDR1 and CDR2 are SSHAT and FNYEAQ (reference sequence). V was trimmed by 6 bases and J by 8 bases, leaving 13 bases between them.

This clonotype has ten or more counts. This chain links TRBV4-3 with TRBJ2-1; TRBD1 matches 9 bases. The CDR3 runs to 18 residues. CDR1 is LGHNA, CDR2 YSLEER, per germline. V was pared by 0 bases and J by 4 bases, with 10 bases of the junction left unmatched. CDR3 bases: TGCGCCAGCAGCCAAGACGGTAGGGGGACAGGGATGTACAATGAGCAGTTCTTC. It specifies CASSQDGRGTGMYNEQFF.

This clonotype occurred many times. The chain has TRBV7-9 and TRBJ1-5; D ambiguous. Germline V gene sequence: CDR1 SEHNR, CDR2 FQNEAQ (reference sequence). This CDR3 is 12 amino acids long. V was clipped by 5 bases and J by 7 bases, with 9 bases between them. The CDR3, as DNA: TGTGCCAGCAGCCCGGACTTGCAGCCCCAGCATTTT. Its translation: CASSPDLQPQHF.

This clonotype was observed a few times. CDR3 DNA sequence: TGCAGTGTCAAAGGGCATGAGCAGTTCTTC. It specifies CSVKGHEQFF. The chain uses TRBV20-1 and TRBJ2-1; no definite D call. Germline assignment: CDR1 DFQATT and CDR2 SNEGSKA (reference sequence). Trimming left V 7 bases short and J 8 bases short, with 9 bases between. This CDR3 has 10 amino acids.

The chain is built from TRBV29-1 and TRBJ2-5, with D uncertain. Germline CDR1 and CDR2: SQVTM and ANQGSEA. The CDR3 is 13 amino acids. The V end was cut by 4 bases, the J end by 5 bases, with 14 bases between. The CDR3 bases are TGCAGCGTTGTGTTCTCCCGGCTTGAGACCCAGTACTTC. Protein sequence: CSVVFSRLETQYF.

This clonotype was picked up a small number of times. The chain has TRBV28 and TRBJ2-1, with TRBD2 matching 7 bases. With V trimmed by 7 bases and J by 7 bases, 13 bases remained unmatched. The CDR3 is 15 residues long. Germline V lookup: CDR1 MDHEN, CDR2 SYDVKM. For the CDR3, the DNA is TGTGCCAGCACCCTCAGCGGGACCCCATTTAATGAGCAGTTCTTC. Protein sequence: CASTLSGTPFNEQFF.

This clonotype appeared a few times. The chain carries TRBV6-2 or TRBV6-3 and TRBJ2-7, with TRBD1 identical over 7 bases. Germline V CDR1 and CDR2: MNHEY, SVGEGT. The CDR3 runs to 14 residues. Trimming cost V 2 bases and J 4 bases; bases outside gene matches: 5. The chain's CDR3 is CASSYEQGRYEQYF. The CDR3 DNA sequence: TGTGCCAGCAGTTACGAACAGGGGCGTTACGAGCAGTACTTC.

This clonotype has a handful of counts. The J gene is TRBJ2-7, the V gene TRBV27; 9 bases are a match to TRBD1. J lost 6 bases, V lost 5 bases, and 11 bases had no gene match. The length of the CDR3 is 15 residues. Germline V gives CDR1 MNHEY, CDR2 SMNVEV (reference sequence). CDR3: CASSLMGTGRGEQYF. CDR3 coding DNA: TGTGCCAGCAGTCTAATGGGGACAGGGCGAGGCGAGCAGTACTTC.

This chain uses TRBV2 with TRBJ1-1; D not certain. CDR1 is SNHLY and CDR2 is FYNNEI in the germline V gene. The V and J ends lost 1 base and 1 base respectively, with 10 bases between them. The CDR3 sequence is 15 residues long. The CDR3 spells CASSEGGSSNTEAFF. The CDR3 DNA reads TGTGCCAGCAGTGAAGGTGGTTCATCGAACACTGAAGCTTTCTTT.

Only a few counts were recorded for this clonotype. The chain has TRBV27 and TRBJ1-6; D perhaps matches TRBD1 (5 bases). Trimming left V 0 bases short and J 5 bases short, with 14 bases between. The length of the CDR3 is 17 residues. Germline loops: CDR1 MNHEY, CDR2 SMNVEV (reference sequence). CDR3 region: CASSLSRTTADNSPLHF. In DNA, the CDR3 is TGTGCCAGCAGTTTATCCCGTACGACAGCAGATAATTCACCCCTCCACTTT.

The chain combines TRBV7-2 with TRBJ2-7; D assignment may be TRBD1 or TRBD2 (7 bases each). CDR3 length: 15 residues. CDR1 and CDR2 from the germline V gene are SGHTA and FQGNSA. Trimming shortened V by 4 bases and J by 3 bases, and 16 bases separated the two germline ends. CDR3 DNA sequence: TGTGCCAGCAGCTCCCGGGGGGACAGTTACTACGAGCAGTACTTC. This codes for CASSSRGDSYYEQYF.

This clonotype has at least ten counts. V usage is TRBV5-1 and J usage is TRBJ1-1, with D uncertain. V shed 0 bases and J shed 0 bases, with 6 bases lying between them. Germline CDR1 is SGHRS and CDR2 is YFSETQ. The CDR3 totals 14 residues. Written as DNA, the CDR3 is TGCGCCAGCAGCTTGGATCGCATGAACACTGAAGCTTTCTTT. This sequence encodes CASSLDRMNTEAFF.

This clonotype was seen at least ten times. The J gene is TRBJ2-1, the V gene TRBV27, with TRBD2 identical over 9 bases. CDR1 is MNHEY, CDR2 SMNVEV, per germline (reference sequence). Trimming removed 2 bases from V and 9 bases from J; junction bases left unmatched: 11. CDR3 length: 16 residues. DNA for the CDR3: TGTGCCAGCAGTTTAGATGGGACTAGCTTTTCCGGTGAGCAGTTCTTC. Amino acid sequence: CASSLDGTSFSGEQFF.